Listed below are T cell receptor beta chains from one sample, sequenced in a study of patients and donors after allogeneic stem cell transplantation. TCRdb ran MiXCR on the RT-PCR reads and lists one entry per CDR3 protein. The table shows a few hundred thousand distinct CDR3 sequences, with about 37% occurring only once. The specimen was blood, either unsorted or a sorted T cell fraction (not recorded which). The receptors derive from a human donor who was either an allogeneic HSCT recipient or a stem cell or donor lymphocyte infusion donor (not recorded which). It is not recorded whose cells these are; they may come from a transplant donor. CDR3s include the opening cysteine and the closing phenylalanine or tryptophan. A D gene is named only where the DNA matches it firmly. Expanded clones get a size class; other rows say once, few or many, or leave the size out.

-,TRBV7-2,TRBJ1-1,TRBD1,CASSLAGGSMNTEAFF,TGTGCCAGCAGCTTAGCAGGGGGCTCCATGAACACTGAAGCTTTCTTT
few,TRBV20-1,TRBJ2-2,-,CSARPRGIRTSGELFF,TGCAGTGCAAGGCCCCGGGGCATTCGAACAAGCGGGGAGCTGTTTTTT
-,TRBV15,TRBJ2-3,TRBD1,CATSRDQDRADTQYF,TGTGCCACCAGCAGAGACCAGGACAGGGCAGATACGCAGTATTTT
few,TRBV7-9,TRBJ1-6,TRBD1,CASSSPGQLNSPLHF,TGTGCCAGCAGCTCGCCGGGACAGCTTAATTCACCCCTCCACTTT
-,TRBV7-6,TRBJ2-3,-,CASSFRMRGRDTQYF,TGTGCCAGCAGCTTTCGCATGCGTGGGAGAGATACGCAGTATTTT
few,TRBV12-3/TRBV12-4,TRBJ2-3,-,CASSLPLTDTQYF,TGTGCCAGCAGTTTGCCACTCACAGATACGCAGTATTTT
-,TRBV5-1,TRBJ2-7,TRBD1,CASSPLDRDSYEQYF,TGCGCCAGCAGCCCTCTCGACAGGGACTCCTACGAGCAGTACTTC
once,TRBV6-2/TRBV6-3,TRBJ1-5,TRBD1,CASSELTGVEPQHF,TGTGCCAGCAGCGAACTAACAGGGGTGGAGCCCCAGCATTTT
few,TRBV7-9,TRBJ1-3,-,CASSNGGISGNTIYF,TGTGCCAGCTCCAATGGGGGGATCTCTGGAAACACCATATATTTT
many,TRBV20-1,TRBJ2-7,-,CSASIISYEQYF,TGCAGTGCTAGTATAATCTCCTACGAGCAGTACTTC
-,TRBV20-1,TRBJ1-5,-,CSARVGRINQPQHF,TGCAGTGCTAGGGTGGGGAGGATCAATCAGCCCCAGCATTTT
-,TRBV28,TRBJ1-1,-,CASRDLLGSTEAFF,TGTGCCAGCAGGGACCTCCTAGGAAGTACTGAAGCTTTCTTT
-,TRBV7-2,TRBJ1-2,-,CASSLDLGGYTF,TGTGCCAGCAGCTTAGATTTAGGTGGCTACACCTTC
few,TRBV20-1,TRBJ1-2,TRBD1,CSALNDRGDGYTF,TGCAGTGCTCTAAATGACAGGGGTGACGGCTACACCTTC
-,TRBV12-3/TRBV12-4,TRBJ2-7,-,CASSLSRSYEQYF,TGTGCCAGCAGTTTAAGCCGGTCCTACGAGCAGTACTTC
-,TRBV4-2,TRBJ1-2,-,CASSQGGRDNYGYTF,TGTGCCAGCAGCCAGGGTGGACGGGACAACTATGGCTACACCTTC
few,TRBV29-1,TRBJ1-1,TRBD1,CSVGTGGAEAFF,TGCAGCGTGGGGACAGGGGGGGCTGAAGCTTTCTTT
-,TRBV29-1,TRBJ1-4,-,CSVLELANEKLFF,TGCAGCGTTCTGGAGCTAGCTAATGAAAAACTGTTTTTT
-,TRBV5-1,TRBJ1-2,TRBD1,CASSPKDRGGYGYTF,TGCGCCAGCAGCCCCAAAGACAGGGGCGGCTATGGCTACACCTTC
-,TRBV5-5,TRBJ1-5,-,CASSPVPSGNQPQHF,TGTGCCAGCAGCCCAGTTCCATCGGGCAATCAGCCCCAGCATTTT
many,TRBV10-3,TRBJ1-2,-,CAISASQGANYGYTF,TGTGCCATCAGCGCTAGCCAGGGCGCTAACTATGGCTACACCTTC
-,TRBV10-3,TRBJ2-3,-,CAISARTGSSTDTQYF,TGTGCCATCAGTGCCCGAACAGGGTCAAGCACAGATACGCAGTATTTT
-,TRBV10-3,TRBJ2-4,-,CAIRDAGPGNIQYF,TGTGCCATCAGAGACGCGGGGCCAGGAAACATTCAGTACTTC
-,TRBV5-1,TRBJ1-2,-,CASSLMGAYGYTF,TGCGCCAGCAGCTTGATGGGGGCGTATGGCTACACCTTC
-,TRBV3-1,TRBJ2-1,TRBD2,CASSQDRGLAVYNEQFF,TGTGCCAGCAGCCAAGATCGCGGACTAGCGGTCTACAATGAGCAGTTCTTC
few,TRBV9,TRBJ2-2,TRBD1,CASSPRTGGNTGELFF,TGTGCCAGCAGCCCTCGGACAGGGGGCAACACCGGGGAGCTGTTTTTT
-,TRBV20-1,TRBJ1-1,-,CSASEWGRGAFF,TGCAGTGCTAGTGAGTGGGGAAGGGGAGCTTTCTTT
few,TRBV15,TRBJ1-4,-,CATSPPRGANEKLFF,TGTGCCACCAGCCCCCCCAGGGGAGCTAATGAAAAACTGTTTTTT
few,TRBV6-5,TRBJ2-2,-,CASSYSGSRSNTGELFF,TGTGCCAGCAGTTACTCAGGCAGCCGTAGTAACACCGGGGAGCTGTTTTTT
-,TRBV27,TRBJ2-7,TRBD2,CASSFTTSGPSYEQYF,TGTGCCAGCAGTTTCACGACTAGCGGGCCTTCCTACGAGCAGTACTTC
few,TRBV19,TRBJ1-1,-,CASSSTGRGAEAFF,TGTGCCAGTAGCTCTACAGGGCGGGGAGCTGAAGCTTTCTTT
-,TRBV27,TRBJ2-3,-,CASSDKGFPLSTDTQYF,TGTGCCAGCAGTGATAAAGGTTTTCCGCTGAGCACAGATACGCAGTATTTT
-,TRBV20-1,TRBJ1-4,TRBD1,CSARDTRGLHEKLFF,TGCAGTGCTAGAGATACCAGGGGGTTGCATGAAAAGCTGTTTTTT
-,TRBV5-1,TRBJ1-1,TRBD1,CASSLAAGQGPGGTEAFF,TGCGCCAGCAGCTTGGCCGCAGGACAGGGGCCCGGTGGGACTGAAGCTTTCTTT
few,TRBV5-1,TRBJ1-1,TRBD1,CASRLDRGGTEAFF,TGCGCCAGCAGACTCGACAGGGGCGGCACTGAAGCTTTCTTT
-,TRBV6-6,TRBJ2-1,-,CAGPVPCGDSDEQFF,TGTGCCGGACCCGTTCCGTGCGGGGACAGCGATGAGCAGTTCTTC
-,TRBV20-1,TRBJ2-7,-,CSAVDVEQYF,TGCAGTGCTGTCGACGTCGAGCAGTACTTC
-,TRBV20-1,TRBJ1-2,-,CSAAPPVAVLLGYTF,TGCAGTGCTGCCCCGCCCGTGGCAGTCCTACTTGGCTACACCTTC
-,TRBV7-3,TRBJ2-1,-,CASSRQPLQGEQFF,TGTGCCAGCAGCCGCCAACCCCTACAGGGTGAGCAGTTCTTC
few,TRBV4-1,TRBJ2-1,-,CASSQGGRMGNEQFF,TGCGCCAGCAGCCAAGGGGGGCGCATGGGGAATGAGCAGTTCTTC
few,TRBV5-1,TRBJ1-4,TRBD1,CASSSQGATNEKLFF,TGCGCCAGCAGCTCACAGGGGGCCACTAATGAAAAACTGTTTTTT
once,TRBV6-1,TRBJ1-6,-,CASSPGLKLQGVSPLHF,TGTGCCAGCAGTCCCGGCCTAAAATTACAGGGTGTCTCACCCCTCCACTTT
few,TRBV28,TRBJ1-1,-,CASSFSSLEAFF,TGTGCCAGCAGTTTCTCGTCGCTTGAAGCTTTCTTT
few,TRBV3-1,TRBJ2-2,-,CASNRGGPSTGELFF,TGTGCCAGCAACCGGGGCGGGCCCTCCACCGGGGAGCTGTTTTTT
-,TRBV12-3/TRBV12-4,TRBJ2-7,TRBD1,CASSLGQGKYF,TGTGCCAGCAGTTTAGGACAGGGGAAGTACTTC
-,TRBV15,TRBJ1-5,-,CATSRGKEYQPQHF,TGTGCCACCAGCAGAGGGAAGGAGTATCAGCCCCAGCATTTT
once,TRBV5-1,TRBJ2-3,TRBD1,CASSDWQGEDTQYF,TGCGCCAGCAGCGACTGGCAGGGGGAAGATACGCAGTATTTT
few,TRBV27,TRBJ1-1,-,CASRLGRNTEAFF,TGTGCCAGCAGGCTAGGACGGAACACTGAAGCTTTCTTT
-,TRBV20-1,TRBJ2-2,TRBD2,CSARLAGVLAGELFF,TGCAGTGCTAGACTAGCGGGGGTCCTCGCCGGGGAGCTGTTTTTT
few,TRBV20-1,TRBJ1-2,TRBD1,CSPLYRGLRNGYTF,TGCAGTCCGTTATACAGGGGGCTGAGGAATGGCTACACCTTC
many,TRBV12-3/TRBV12-4,TRBJ1-3,-,CASSLGNTIYF,TGTGCCAGCAGCTTGGGAAACACCATATATTTT
-,TRBV4-3,TRBJ2-2,-,CASSPWARDVRIGELFF,TGCGCCAGCAGCCCTTGGGCCAGGGATGTTCGTATCGGGGAGCTGTTTTTT
-,TRBV28,TRBJ2-7,-,CASSSGTPYEQYF,TGTGCCAGCAGTTCCGGGACTCCCTACGAGCAGTACTTC
few,TRBV6-5,TRBJ2-2,-,CASSNPQNTGELFF,TGTGCCAGCAGTAACCCTCAAAACACCGGGGAGCTGTTTTTT
once,TRBV7-9,TRBJ1-1,TRBD1,CASSGGTAFNTEAFF,TGTGCCAGCAGCGGAGGGACAGCTTTTAACACTGAAGCTTTCTTT